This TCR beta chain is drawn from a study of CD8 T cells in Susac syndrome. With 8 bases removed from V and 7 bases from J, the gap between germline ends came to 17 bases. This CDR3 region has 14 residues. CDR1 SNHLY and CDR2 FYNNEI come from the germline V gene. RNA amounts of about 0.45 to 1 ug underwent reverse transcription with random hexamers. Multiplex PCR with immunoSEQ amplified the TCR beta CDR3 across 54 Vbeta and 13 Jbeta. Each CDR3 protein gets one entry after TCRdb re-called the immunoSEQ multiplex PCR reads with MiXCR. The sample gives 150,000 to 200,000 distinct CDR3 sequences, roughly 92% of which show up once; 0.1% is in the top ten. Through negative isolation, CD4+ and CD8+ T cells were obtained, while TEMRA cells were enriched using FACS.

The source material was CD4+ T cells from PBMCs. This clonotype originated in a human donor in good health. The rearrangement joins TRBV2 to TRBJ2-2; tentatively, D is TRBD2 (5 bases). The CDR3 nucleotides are TGTGCCAGCTCCCGGAAATGGGGAGACGGGGAGCTGTTTTTT. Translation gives CASSRKWGDGELFF.